The entry below gives a single T cell receptor (beta chain) sequence along with its context. This entry belongs to a study of blood T cell repertoires in COVID-19. Trimming shortened V by 5 bases and J by 7 bases, and 9 bases separated the two germline ends. This CDR3 has 11 residues. The V gene's germline CDR1 is SNHLY and CDR2 FYNNEI. Only in-frame clones appear in the TCRdb table, and some are missing; sequencing was by immunoSEQ multiplex PCR. The sample lists nearly 250,000 clones, more than 80% occurring once. The gene calls are TRBV2 and TRBJ2-7; possible D gene TRBD2, 6 bases. Source material: PBMCs or T cells enriched from blood (not recorded which). This sequence was found in a man aged 50 to 60 who had been exposed to COVID-19. CDR3 sequence (DNA): TGTGCCAGCAGTAGGAGGGTTGAGCAGTACTTC. This sequence encodes CASSRRVEQYF.